This entry features one TCR beta chain sequence. This entry belongs to a study of blood T cell repertoires in COVID-19. The wider study: COVID-19 samples, acute and convalescent, were from the United States, Italy and Spain.

Clones were sequenced by immunoSEQ multiplex PCR, and TCRdb holds only the in-frame ones, with some missing. The repertoire includes some 290,000 clones, approximately 90% of them detected once, and roughly 2% sits in the top ten. The participants were between roughly 18 and 89 years old and came from 24 US areas. Assignments of participants to cohorts depended upon their own reported clinical history. V was pared by 3 bases and J by 0 bases, with 9 bases between. This CDR3 comprises 15 residues. The V gene's germline CDR1 is SGDLS and CDR2 YYNGEE. The specimen sequenced was PBMCs or T cells enriched from blood (not recorded which). The J gene is TRBJ1-4, the V gene TRBV9; no reliable D call. The source is a woman between 35 and 50 years old with acute COVID-19. CDR3 protein: CASSAVEATNEKLFF. For the CDR3, the DNA is TGTGCCAGCAGCGCCGTCGAGGCAACTAATGAAAAACTGTTTTTT.